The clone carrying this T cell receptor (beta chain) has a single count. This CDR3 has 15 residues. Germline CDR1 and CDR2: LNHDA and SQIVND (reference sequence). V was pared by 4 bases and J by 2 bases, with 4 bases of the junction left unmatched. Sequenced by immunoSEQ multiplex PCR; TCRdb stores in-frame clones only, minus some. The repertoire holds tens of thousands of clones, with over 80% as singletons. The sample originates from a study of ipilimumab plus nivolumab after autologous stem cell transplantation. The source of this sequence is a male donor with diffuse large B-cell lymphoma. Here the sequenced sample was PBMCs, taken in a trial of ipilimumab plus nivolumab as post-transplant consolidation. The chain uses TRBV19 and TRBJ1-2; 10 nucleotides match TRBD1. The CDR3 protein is CASSTGQGKNYGYTF. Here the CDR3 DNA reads TGTGCCAGTAGTACGGGACAGGGGAAGAACTATGGCTACACCTTC. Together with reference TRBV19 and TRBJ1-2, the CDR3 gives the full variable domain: DGGITQSPKYLFRKEGQNVTLSCEQNLNHDAMYWYRQDPGQGLRLIYYSQIVNDFQKGDIAEGYSVSREKKESFPLTVTSAQKNPTAFYLCASSTGQGKNYGYTFGSGTRLTVV.